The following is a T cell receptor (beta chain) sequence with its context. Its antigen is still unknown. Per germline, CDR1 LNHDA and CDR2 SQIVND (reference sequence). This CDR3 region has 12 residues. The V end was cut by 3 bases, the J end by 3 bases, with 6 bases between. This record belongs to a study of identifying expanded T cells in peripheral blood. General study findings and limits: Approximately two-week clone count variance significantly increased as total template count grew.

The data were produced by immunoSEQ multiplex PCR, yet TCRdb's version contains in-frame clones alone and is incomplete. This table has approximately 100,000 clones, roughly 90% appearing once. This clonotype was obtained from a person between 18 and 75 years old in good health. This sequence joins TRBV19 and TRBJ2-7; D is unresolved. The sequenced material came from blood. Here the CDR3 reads CASSMANYEQYF. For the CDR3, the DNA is TGTGCCAGTAGTATGGCGAACTACGAGCAGTACTTC.